This TCR beta chain was obtained from a study of blood T cell repertoires in COVID-19. Cohort assignment relied on participant-reported clinical history. Assay: immunoSEQ multiplex PCR; the TCRdb copy retains only in-frame clones and omits some. Here the sample spans more than 300,000 clones, under 85% being singletons. The material sequenced was PBMCs or T cells enriched from blood (not recorded which). The sequence was obtained from a woman in her forties or fifties who had recovered from COVID-19.

In nucleotides, the CDR3 is TGTGCCAGCAGCATATCGGGACAGAACTATGGCTACACCTTC. This gives the protein CASSISGQNYGYTF. V usage is TRBV3-1 (or the pseudogene TRBV3-2) and J usage is TRBJ1-2; 7 nucleotides agree with TRBD1. The CDR3 runs to 14 residues. Germline V gene lookup returns CDR1 LGHDT and CDR2 YNNKEL (reference sequence). The V gene end was trimmed by 5 bases and the J gene end by 2 bases; junction bases not matched to a gene: 5.